What follows are 4 T cell receptor beta chains derived from one specimen sequenced in a study of cytomegalovirus exposure and HLA in healthy donors (dated by TCRdb to 2015 to 2018). The library came from the immunoSEQ multiplex PCR assay. For the multiplex PCR, a mixture combining 60 forward primers for TCR Vbeta segments and 13 reverse primers for TCR Jbeta segments was used. TCRdb re-hosts the immuneACCESS table, in-frame sequences only. Its copies lack some clones; in the studies checked, an unresolved V gene accounts for under half of them, and the cause for the rest is not known. This sample gives about 140,000 clones in total; roughly 74% of them show up just once. Around 10% of the sample comes from the top ten. Sequencing used PBMCs. The receptors were gathered from a man aged 18-30 years in good health and CMV-seropositive.

For this clone: This specimen includes other DNA sequences encoding the same CDR3. The chain recombines TRBV4-1 with TRBJ1-5; D is undetermined. Germline lookup yields CDR1 MGHRA and CDR2 YSYEKL. The V end lost 2 bases, the J end lost 0 bases, and 8 bases lay between the germline ends. CDR3 length: 15 amino acids. Written as DNA, the CDR3 is TGCGCCAGCAGCCAAACAGAGAGTAGCAATCAGCCCCAGCATTTT. It codes for CASSQTESSNQPQHF.

The chain uses TRBV10-1 and TRBJ2-3; D not resolved. With 3 bases removed from V and 6 bases from J, the gap between germline ends came to 19 bases. This CDR3 has 16 amino acids. Germline CDR1 and CDR2: WNHNN and SYGVQD (reference sequence). CDR3 residues: CASSDSEPGLWDTQYF. DNA for the CDR3: TGCGCCAGCAGTGACTCGGAGCCCGGTTTATGGGATACGCAGTATTTT.

The chain links TRBV5-4 to TRBJ2-1; 14 bases are a match to TRBD2. The junction had 13 bases not matched to a gene; V was cut back by 4 bases and J by 7 bases. The CDR3 contains 18 residues. The germline V gene encodes CDR1 SGHNT and CDR2 YYREEE (reference sequence). CDR3 region: CASSPNPGLAGEVNEQFF. The CDR3 DNA reads as TGTGCCAGCAGCCCAAACCCGGGACTAGCGGGAGAAGTGAATGAGCAGTTCTTC.

The gene calls are TRBV7-3 and TRBJ2-1, with D maybe TRBD1 (6 bases). The CDR3 loop spans 16 amino acids. Germline V gives CDR1 SGHTA, CDR2 FQGTGA. V was pared by 2 bases and J by 0 bases, with 11 bases between. CDR3 sequence (DNA): TGTGCCAGCAGCTTAGGTGGGGGCGTCTCCTACAATGAGCAGTTCTTC. Translating it yields CASSLGGGVSYNEQFF.